The rows below give T cell receptor beta chains drawn from one sample of a study of blood T cell repertoires in COVID-19. Method: immunoSEQ multiplex PCR; TCRdb's copy keeps in-frame clones and lacks some. The data show over 45,000 clones, 75% to 90% seen once. Sequenced material: peripheral blood. These receptors were taken from a man between 65 and 79 years old with acute or convalescent COVID-19. Both conserved end residues are part of each CDR3. D genes are given only for firm matches. Clone size is given for some rows only: seen once, a few or many times, or a class if the clone is expanded.

CDR3nt: TGTGCCAGCAGCTTAGCAAGCGGGAGGGCTTATGAGCAGTTCTTC; CDR3aa: CASSLASGRAYEQFF; len: 15; abundance: NA; d_gene: TRBD2; j_gene: TRBJ2-1; v_gene: TRBV7-2
CDR3nt: TGCGCCAGCAGTCAATCCTATACTAGCGGGGGGAGCTCCTACAATGAGCAGTTCTTC; CDR3aa: CASSQSYTSGGSSYNEQFF; len: 19; abundance: once; d_gene: TRBD2; j_gene: TRBJ2-1; v_gene: TRBV23-1
CDR3nt: TGCGCCGCCAGGTCGCACTATGGCTACACCTTC; CDR3aa: CAARSHYGYTF; len: 11; abundance: NA; d_gene: NA; j_gene: TRBJ1-2; v_gene: TRBV23-1
CDR3nt: TGTGCCAGTAGTTGGGCGGGGGCGAACACCGGGGAGCTGTTTTTT; CDR3aa: CASSWAGANTGELFF; len: 15; abundance: NA; d_gene: TRBD2; j_gene: TRBJ2-2; v_gene: TRBV19
CDR3nt: TGCGCCAGCAGCCAAGGACGACTAGCGGGAGCCGGATCCTACAATGAGCAGTTCTTC; CDR3aa: CASSQGRLAGAGSYNEQFF; len: 19; abundance: medium-sized; d_gene: TRBD2; j_gene: TRBJ2-1; v_gene: TRBV4-3
CDR3nt: TGTGCCAGCAGCTTCCGGGACACCAACACTGAAGCTTTCTTT; CDR3aa: CASSFRDTNTEAFF; len: 14; abundance: NA; d_gene: NA; j_gene: TRBJ1-1; v_gene: TRBV7-9
CDR3nt: TGTGCCAGTAGTATCACGCGGGAGCCTTTGGGAGAGACCCAGTACTTC; CDR3aa: CASSITREPLGETQYF; len: 16; abundance: once; d_gene: TRBD2; j_gene: TRBJ2-5; v_gene: TRBV19
CDR3nt: TGTGCCAGCAGCGTGTCCAGCGGCGAGCAGTACTTC; CDR3aa: CASSVSSGEQYF; len: 12; abundance: NA; d_gene: NA; j_gene: TRBJ2-7; v_gene: TRBV3-1/TRBV3-2
CDR3nt: TGTGCCAGCAGCTCGGGACAGTTTTTTAGCAATCAGCCCCAGCATTTT; CDR3aa: CASSSGQFFSNQPQHF; len: 16; abundance: NA; d_gene: TRBD1; j_gene: TRBJ1-5; v_gene: TRBV7-2
CDR3nt: TGCGCCAGCAGCTTCCGGGACAGGACAGATACGCAGTATTTT; CDR3aa: CASSFRDRTDTQYF; len: 14; abundance: few; d_gene: TRBD1; j_gene: TRBJ2-3; v_gene: TRBV5-1
CDR3nt: TGTGCCAGCAGCCTGGGACTAGCGGGAGTCAATGAGCAGTTCTTC; CDR3aa: CASSLGLAGVNEQFF; len: 15; abundance: once; d_gene: TRBD2; j_gene: TRBJ2-1; v_gene: TRBV7-6
CDR3nt: TGTGCCAGTAGTATATCGGGGGAGTGGAATCAGCCCCAGCATTTT; CDR3aa: CASSISGEWNQPQHF; len: 15; abundance: NA; d_gene: NA; j_gene: TRBJ1-5; v_gene: TRBV19
CDR3nt: TGTGCCAGTAGTATCGCTGGGAGGGACAATCAGCCCCAGCATTTT; CDR3aa: CASSIAGRDNQPQHF; len: 15; abundance: NA; d_gene: NA; j_gene: TRBJ1-5; v_gene: TRBV19
CDR3nt: TGTGCCAGCGGGACTAGCGGGTTAGAGACCCAGTACTTC; CDR3aa: CASGTSGLETQYF; len: 13; abundance: NA; d_gene: TRBD2; j_gene: TRBJ2-5; v_gene: TRBV6-5
CDR3nt: TGCGCCAGCAGTGACGAGGGACATTCTTTCGGAGCTTTCTTT; CDR3aa: CASSDEGHSFGAFF; len: 14; abundance: NA; d_gene: NA; j_gene: TRBJ1-1; v_gene: TRBV10-1
CDR3nt: TGTGCCAGCAGAGCACAGGGGAACACCGGGGAGCTGTTTTTT; CDR3aa: CASRAQGNTGELFF; len: 14; abundance: NA; d_gene: NA; j_gene: TRBJ2-2; v_gene: TRBV7-3
CDR3nt: TGTGCGACCACCCCCCCCAGCGGGCTCCCCTCCTACAATGAGCAGTTCTTC; CDR3aa: CATTPPSGLPSYNEQFF; len: 17; abundance: NA; d_gene: NA; j_gene: TRBJ2-1; v_gene: TRBV28
CDR3nt: TGCGCCAGCAGCTTGGAATCGGGGGGCGGAGAGCAGTACTTC; CDR3aa: CASSLESGGGEQYF; len: 14; abundance: once; d_gene: NA; j_gene: TRBJ2-7; v_gene: TRBV5-1
CDR3nt: TGTGCCACCAGTGATTCGGGTAGGCCCCAGCATTTT; CDR3aa: CATSDSGRPQHF; len: 12; abundance: NA; d_gene: NA; j_gene: TRBJ1-5; v_gene: TRBV24-1
CDR3nt: TGTGCCAGCAGCTTCGGACTAGCGGGGAATCTGTACCAAGAGACCCAGTACTTC; CDR3aa: CASSFGLAGNLYQETQYF; len: 18; abundance: NA; d_gene: TRBD2; j_gene: TRBJ2-5; v_gene: TRBV5-4
CDR3nt: TGTGCCAGCAGCCTAGAGGGGGGGGTAGCGACCCAGTACTTC; CDR3aa: CASSLEGGVATQYF; len: 14; abundance: NA; d_gene: NA; j_gene: TRBJ2-5; v_gene: TRBV13
CDR3nt: TGTGCCAGCTCGCTCGGACAGGGGAACACCGGGGAGCTGTTTTTT; CDR3aa: CASSLGQGNTGELFF; len: 15; abundance: NA; d_gene: TRBD1; j_gene: TRBJ2-2; v_gene: TRBV18
CDR3nt: TGTGCCAGCAGCCCGATATACAGTGTGGCCTATAATTCACCCCTCCACTTT; CDR3aa: CASSPIYSVAYNSPLHF; len: 17; abundance: NA; d_gene: NA; j_gene: TRBJ1-6; v_gene: TRBV11-2
CDR3nt: TGTGCCAGCACCAGACAGGGAGGAAGGGACAATGAGCAGTTCTTC; CDR3aa: CASTRQGGRDNEQFF; len: 15; abundance: NA; d_gene: NA; j_gene: TRBJ2-1; v_gene: TRBV3-1/TRBV3-2
CDR3nt: TGTGCCAGCAGTGGTACAGGATCTTACTCCTATAATTCACCCCTCCACTTT; CDR3aa: CASSGTGSYSYNSPLHF; len: 17; abundance: NA; d_gene: NA; j_gene: TRBJ1-6; v_gene: TRBV2
CDR3nt: TGTGCCAGCAGCGGGCGACTAGCGGGAGGGTACTACGAGCAGTACTTC; CDR3aa: CASSGRLAGGYYEQYF; len: 16; abundance: NA; d_gene: TRBD2; j_gene: TRBJ2-7; v_gene: TRBV7-2